The sequence of this T cell receptor (beta chain) was determined in a study of T-cell reconstitution after alpha-beta-depleted transplantation in children (dated by TCRdb to the mid-2010s). For context, the study as a whole: The study quantitatively tracked T-cell immune reconstitution after TCRalphabeta/CD19-depleted allogeneic hematopoietic cell transplantation in children using TCR repertoire profiling. The paper's findings and limits, for the study overall: Over subsequent months, a decline in hyperexpanded clone frequencies was noted, and after one year, T-cell counts and TCRbeta diversity were mostly ascribed to newly produced T cells. About two months after transplant, the apparently early recovery of alphabetaT-cell counts reportedly depended on just several hundred clones that had expanded rapidly and came from non-depleted graft cells. In some patients, high TCRbeta diversity at day 60 was attributed to recipient T cells and intrathymic progenitors that had survived conditioning.

This clonotype was picked up many times. Its binding antigen is unknown. Per-nucleotide qualities are absent, and no much larger clonotype sits a single base away. Library preparation was by PCR. These reads were obtained on an Illumina HiSeq 2500. TCR libraries were prepared with molecular barcoding, using unique molecular identifiers to normalize TCRbeta repertoire quantification. In-frame beta chains were kept once TCRdb had trimmed the public reads at Q25 with fastp and called clones with MiXCR. Merged by CDR3 protein, the rows form single entries marked with the most common genes and DNA. In this sample the table shows 190,000 or so distinct CDR3 sequences, 5% to 7.5% of which occur a single time. The ten most abundant clones make up 4.5% to 5.5% of the sample. The CDR3, cysteine through phenylalanine, is 21 amino acids long. Left in the record is the CDR3 DNA by itself, 63 bases read in frame from the first base.

This specimen's treatment or condition label, interpreted: allogeneic hematopoietic cell transplantation with graft depleted of TCRalphabeta T cells and CD19 B cells. TCRalphabeta/CD19-depleted allogeneic hematopoietic cell grafts were given to the transplant recipients, all of whom were children. The V and J genes are TRBV21-1 and TRBJ2-7; TRBD2 is taken as the D call from the table, unchecked against the DNA. TRBV21-1 is described as a pseudogene. Sample: PBMCs, taken before TCRalphabeta/CD19-depleted stem cell transplant. The source is a girl younger than two with combined immunodeficiency, due to receive a stem cell transplant. In nucleotides, the sequence is TGTGCCAGCAGCCTACTGACTTATACCGGGACTAGCGGGGATGCTAGACCCGAGCAGTACTTC. It translates to CASSLLTYTGTSGDARPEQYF.